This TCR beta chain was captured in a study of Ad26.COV2.S vaccination and SARS-CoV-2 variants. Treatment specified: 15 to 20 received Ad26.COV2.S at low or high dose, single or two shots; 5 received placebo; per-sample allocation not given. Repertoires come from day 63 after the first vaccine or placebo injection. Cohort 1b enrolled adults aged 18-55 years in Boston. Spike of the Wuhan-strain SARS-CoV-2 was expressed by an Ad26 vector, which formed the vaccine. Sequencing was performed with immunoSEQ multiplex PCR; in TCRdb, only in-frame clones are kept and a portion is missing. Here the sample spans 300,000 to 350,000 clones, roughly 88% being singletons. Trimming stripped 4 bases from V and 3 bases from J, with 25 bases between. CDR1 and CDR2 from the germline V gene are SGHRS and YFSETQ. This CDR3 region has 19 residues.

This TCR derives from a person between 18 and 65 years old who received the Ad26.COV2.S COVID-19 vaccine or a placebo. The J gene is TRBJ2-2, the V gene TRBV5-1; a weak D match, TRBD2 (5 bases). The specimen comprised peripheral blood, sampled in a trial of Ad26.COV2.S vaccine versus placebo. CDR3 in DNA: TGCGCCAGCAGCACTCTCCTAGTCCTACTAGAGTCCGACACCGGGGAGCTGTTTTTT. Residues: CASSTLLVLLESDTGELFF.